Below are 25 T cell receptor beta chains sequenced from a single sample in a study of blood T cell repertoires in COVID-19 (dated by TCRdb to 2018 to 2021). Library construction relied on the immunoSEQ multiplex PCR assay. TCRdb carries this immuneACCESS record with in-frame sequences only. Its versions omit some clonotypes, under half of them owing to an unresolved V gene in the studies checked, with the rest unexplained. Present in this sample are 200,000 or so clones, roughly four fifths of which were seen just once. Together, the top ten hold more than 4.5% of the sample. Material: PBMCs or T cells enriched from blood (not recorded which). The receptors were gathered from a woman aged 45-59 years who had been exposed to COVID-19.

The rearrangement uses TRBV28 and TRBJ1-3, with unresolved D. Trimming stripped 3 bases from V and 2 bases from J, with 8 bases between. The germline gives CDR1 MDHEN, CDR2 SYDVKM. The CDR3 extends over 14 amino acids. This CDR3 reads CASSFEGTGNTIYF. The CDR3 bases are TGTGCCAGCAGTTTTGAGGGAACTGGAAACACCATATATTTT.

This clone was seen just once. The rearrangement uses TRBV5-1 and TRBJ2-1; 16 nucleotides match TRBD2. Germline assignment: CDR1 SGHRS and CDR2 YFSETQ. V shed 4 bases and J 8 bases; nucleotides not matched to a gene: 15. This CDR3 has 19 residues. The CDR3: CASSRPGLAGGHLVDEQFF. DNA of the CDR3: TGCGCCAGCAGCCGACCGGGACTAGCGGGGGGGCACCTGGTCGATGAGCAGTTCTTC.

The chain employs TRBV28 and TRBJ2-1; D might be TRBD1 (5 bases). This CDR3 has 12 residues. The V gene's germline CDR1 is MDHEN and CDR2 SYDVKM. Trimming removed 9 bases from V and 5 bases from J, with 11 bases in between. The CDR3, as DNA: TGTGCCAGTTTGACAGCTAACAATGAGCAGTTCTTC. Translation: CASLTANNEQFF.

The chain has TRBV12-3 or TRBV12-4 and TRBJ2-7, with D possibly being TRBD1 (6 bases). The CDR3 sequence is 12 residues long. Trimming took off 4 bases at V and 8 bases at J, with 12 bases between the two ends. The CDR3 bases are TGTGCCAGCAGTTCGGACGGACAGAAGCAGTACTTC. Protein: CASSSDGQKQYF.

The chain is built from TRBV4-3 and TRBJ1-5; D is perhaps TRBD1 (6 bases). The CDR3 runs 12 residues. V shed 7 bases and J shed 7 bases, with 11 bases lying between them. CDR1 and CDR2 from the germline V gene are LGHNA and YSLEER. CDR3 coding DNA: TGCGCCAGCAAGGGGGGGGAGCAGCCCCAGCATTTT. This codes for CASKGGEQPQHF.

This rearrangement joins TRBV27 to TRBJ1-4, with 10 bases matching TRBD1. Trimming removed 5 bases from V and 10 bases from J; junction bases left unmatched: 10. The V gene's germline CDR1 is MNHEY and CDR2 SMNVEV (reference sequence). The CDR3 is 15 residues long. Written as DNA, the CDR3 is TGTGCCAGCAGTCAATCCGGGACAGGGGATGGAAAACTGTTTTTT. Its protein is CASSQSGTGDGKLFF.

This rearrangement joins TRBV13 to TRBJ2-5, with 8 positions matching TRBD2. V lost 4 bases to trimming and J lost 5 bases; unmatched junction nucleotides: 9. The germline V gene encodes CDR1 PRHDT and CDR2 FYEKMQ (reference sequence). There are 15 residues in the CDR3. The CDR3 coding sequence is TGTGCCAGCAGCTCCCGTGGGAGCGGGGGCGAGACCCAGTACTTC. Its translation: CASSSRGSGGETQYF. Combining the CDR3 with reference TRBV13 and TRBJ2-5 gives the whole variable domain AAGVIQSPRHLIKEKRETATLKCYPIPRHDTVYWYQQGPGQDPQFLISFYEKMQSDKGSIPDRFSAQQFSDYHSELNMSSLELGDSALYFCASSSRGSGGETQYFGPGTRLLVL.

The chain couples TRBV5-1 to TRBJ2-3; no clear D gene. Germline V CDR1 and CDR2: SGHRS, YFSETQ. Trimming removed 0 bases at V and 5 bases at J, with 10 bases between. The CDR3 extends over 14 amino acids. The CDR3 coding sequence is TGCGCCAGCAGCTTGGACGGTGGTGAAGATACGCAGTATTTT. Its protein product is CASSLDGGEDTQYF.

The V and J genes are TRBV29-1 and TRBJ1-3; D is ambiguous. V was trimmed by 4 bases and J by 4 bases, leaving 17 bases between them. The CDR3 spans 15 residues. Germline-derived CDR1 and CDR2 are SQVTM and ANQGSEA. As DNA, the CDR3 is TGCAGCGTTGTAAAGAGACTATTGAGGGGAAACACCATATATTTT. Protein: CSVVKRLLRGNTIYF. The full variable domain, with the rest looked up from reference TRBV29-1 and TRBJ1-3, is SAVISQKPSRDICQRGTSLTIQCQVDSQVTMMFWYRQQPGQSLTLIATANQGSEATYESGFVIDKFPISRPNLTFSTLTVSNMSPEDSSIYLCSVVKRLLRGNTIYFGEGSWLTVV.

On this clone: Other DNA sequences from this sample encode an identical CDR3 as well. J is TRBJ2-3 and V is TRBV6-4; 9 bases match TRBD2. V shed 2 bases, J shed 3 bases, and the junction held 0 bases outside the gene matches. CDR1 and CDR2 from the germline V gene are MRHNA and SNTAGT. The CDR3 extends over 14 amino acids. CDR3 loop: CASSDAGGTDTQYF. The CDR3 DNA reads TGTGCCAGCAGTGACGCGGGGGGGACAGATACGCAGTATTTT.

This chain connects TRBV5-1 to TRBJ2-3; 11 bases match TRBD2. The CDR3 is 16 amino acids. Germline loops: CDR1 SGHRS, CDR2 YFSETQ. V shed 4 bases, J shed 4 bases, and the junction held 8 bases outside the gene matches. The CDR3 DNA reads as TGCGCCAGCAGCCCGGCCGGGACTAGCGGCCCAGATACGCAGTATTTT. This gives the protein CASSPAGTSGPDTQYF.

This clone was detected once. The rearrangement uses TRBV2 and TRBJ1-5; perhaps TRBD1 as D (6 bases). The CDR3 runs to 14 residues. Germline lookup yields CDR1 SNHLY and CDR2 FYNNEI. With 6 bases removed from V and 7 bases from J, the gap between germline ends came to 16 bases. CDR3 protein: CASSFQQGSQPQHF. CDR3 nucleotides: TGTGCCAGCAGCTTCCAACAGGGCTCCCAGCCCCAGCATTTT.

V and J are TRBV6-5 and TRBJ1-1; D is unclear. V was trimmed by 7 bases and J by 8 bases, leaving 14 bases between them. CDR3 length: 12 amino acids. Germline V gene data show CDR1 as MNHEY and CDR2 as SVGAGI. CDR3 residues: CASTSGGLEAFF. The CDR3 coding sequence is TGTGCCAGCACCTCAGGAGGCCTCGAAGCTTTCTTT.

This clone was recorded only once. This chain joins TRBV9 and TRBJ2-1; 10 positions match TRBD2. The CDR3 is 19 residues long. From germline, CDR1 is SGDLS and CDR2 YYNGEE. J gave up 0 bases and V 3 bases, and 12 bases lay outside the gene matches. CDR3 DNA: TGTGCCAGCAGCGCCCGGGCAATAGCGGGGGGCCCCTCCTACAATGAGCAGTTCTTC. This encodes CASSARAIAGGPSYNEQFF.

As regards this clone: The sample holds other DNA sequences that translate to the same CDR3. The J gene is TRBJ2-2, the V gene TRBV7-2; TRBD2 might be the D (7 bases). CDR1 SGHTA and CDR2 FQGNSA come from the germline V gene. V was trimmed by 5 bases and J by 5 bases, leaving 15 bases between them. This CDR3 contains 15 residues. The CDR3 DNA is TGTGCCAGCAGCCCTGGGGGGGCCGGGACCGGGGAGCTGTTTTTT. Its protein is CASSPGGAGTGELFF.

The rearrangement uses TRBV7-8 and TRBJ1-5; the D gene is possibly TRBD1 (5 bases). CDR3 size: 15 residues. Trimming stripped 3 bases from V and 4 bases from J, with 13 bases between. The germline V gene has CDR1 SGHVS and CDR2 FQNEAQ. CDR3 protein: CASSFEEGPNQPQHF. The CDR3 DNA reads as TGTGCCAGCAGCTTCGAGGAGGGACCGAATCAGCCCCAGCATTTT.

This chain joins TRBV5-4 and TRBJ2-1, with TRBD2 identical over 8 bases. Losses at the gene ends were 10 bases for V and 7 bases for J; bases not matched to a gene: 10. CDR1 and CDR2 (germline): SGHNT, YYREEE (reference sequence). The CDR3 spans 13 residues. Here the CDR3 reads CASGGGYVNEQFF. In nucleotides, the CDR3 is TGTGCCTCGGGGGGGGGCTACGTGAATGAGCAGTTCTTC.

This chain connects TRBV29-1 to TRBJ1-1; D is perhaps TRBD1 (5 bases). The CDR3 is 13 residues long. Between the trimmed V and J ends, which lost 4 bases and 0 bases, there was a span of 9 bases. Germline V gene sequence: CDR1 SQVTM, CDR2 ANQGSEA. CDR3 sequence reads: CSVVLQVNTEAFF. The CDR3 region has the DNA TGCAGCGTTGTGTTACAGGTGAACACTGAAGCTTTCTTT.

The chain uses TRBV5-4 and TRBJ1-2, with D possibly matching TRBD1 (6 bases). The CDR3 extends over 14 amino acids. V lost 4 bases and J 4 bases, leaving 14 bases between the germline ends. Germline CDR1 is SGHNT and CDR2 is YYREEE (reference sequence). The CDR3 here is CASSPREQGYGYTF. The CDR3 DNA is TGTGCCAGCAGCCCCAGGGAACAGGGCTATGGCTACACCTTC.

The chain employs TRBV11-3 and TRBJ2-2; TRBD1 aligns across 10 bases. V lost 4 bases and J lost 6; bases outside the gene matches: 8. CDR1 is SGHNT, CDR2 YENEEA, per germline. The CDR3 is 16 amino acids. The CDR3 DNA follows: TGTGCCAGCAGCTCAGGGGGACAGGGGAAGGCCGGGGAGCTGTTTTTT. Translation gives CASSSGGQGKAGELFF.

The chain couples TRBV7-9 to TRBJ2-1; 7 bases fit TRBD1. This CDR3 is 14 amino acids long. Germline lookup yields CDR1 SEHNR and CDR2 FQNEAQ (reference sequence). V lost 8 bases to trimming and J lost 4 bases; unmatched junction nucleotides: 8. The CDR3 loop is CASHADRDYNEQFF. The CDR3 nucleotides read TGTGCCAGCCATGCAGACAGGGATTACAATGAGCAGTTCTTC.

The chain employs TRBV5-1 and TRBJ2-1; 7 bases agree with TRBD2. The V gene's germline CDR1 is SGHRS and CDR2 YFSETQ. The CDR3 runs 14 residues. The trim removed 7 bases at V and 7 bases at J, leaving 11 bases unmatched. This CDR3 is CASSGTLGGNEQFF. The DNA of the CDR3 is TGCGCCAGCTCGGGCACTCTGGGAGGGAATGAGCAGTTCTTC.

The chain joins TRBV14 to TRBJ2-1, with 7 bases lining up with TRBD2. The CDR3 has 15 residues. Trimming removed 4 bases from V and 2 bases from J; junction bases left unmatched: 5. Germline CDR1 SGHDN, CDR2 FVKESK. DNA of the CDR3: TGTGCCAGCAGCCTGGGCGGGGGTCCCTACAATGAGCAGTTCTTC. Residues: CASSLGGGPYNEQFF. The full variable domain, its missing parts supplied by reference TRBV14 and TRBJ2-1, is EAGVTQFPSHSVIEKGQTVTLRCDPISGHDNLYWYRRVMGKEIKFLLHFVKESKQDESGMPNNRFLAERTGGTYSTLKVQPAELEDSGVYFCASSLGGGPYNEQFFGPGTRLTVL.

The rearrangement links TRBV12-5 to TRBJ1-1, with 10 bases lining up with TRBD1. Germline values: CDR1 LGHNT, CDR2 FRNRAP. The CDR3 contains 13 residues. J lost 11 bases, V lost 3 bases, and 6 bases had no gene match. In DNA, the CDR3 is TGTGCTAGTGGTTTTAGTGGGACAGGGGCGGCTTTCTTT. This translates into CASGFSGTGAAFF. The full variable domain, with the rest looked up from reference TRBV12-5 and TRBJ1-1, is DARVTQTPRHKVTEMGQEVTMRCQPILGHNTVFWYRQTMMQGLELLAYFRNRAPLDDSGMPKDRFSAEMPDATLATLKIQPSEPRDSAVYFCASGFSGTGAAFFGQGTRLTVV.

V usage is TRBV5-6 and J usage is TRBJ1-2; 10 positions agree with TRBD1. V dropped 1 base and J dropped 4; count of bases not matched to a gene: 4. The CDR3 spans 15 residues. CDR1 and CDR2 (germline): SGHDT, YYEEEE. CDR3 in amino acids: CASSLPGQGSYGYTF. The DNA for the CDR3 is TGTGCCAGCAGCTTGCCGGGACAGGGGAGCTATGGCTACACCTTC.